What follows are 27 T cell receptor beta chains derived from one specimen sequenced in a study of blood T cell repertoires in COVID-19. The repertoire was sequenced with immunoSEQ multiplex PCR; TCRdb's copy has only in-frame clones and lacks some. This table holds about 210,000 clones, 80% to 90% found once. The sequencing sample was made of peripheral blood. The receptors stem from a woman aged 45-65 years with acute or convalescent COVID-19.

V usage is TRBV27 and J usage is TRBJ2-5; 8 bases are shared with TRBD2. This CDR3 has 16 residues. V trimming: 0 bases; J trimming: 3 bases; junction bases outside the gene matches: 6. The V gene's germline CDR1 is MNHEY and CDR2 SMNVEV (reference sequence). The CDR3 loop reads CASSLSPGGPEETQYF. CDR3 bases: TGTGCCAGCAGTTTATCGCCGGGAGGGCCGGAAGAGACCCAGTACTTC.

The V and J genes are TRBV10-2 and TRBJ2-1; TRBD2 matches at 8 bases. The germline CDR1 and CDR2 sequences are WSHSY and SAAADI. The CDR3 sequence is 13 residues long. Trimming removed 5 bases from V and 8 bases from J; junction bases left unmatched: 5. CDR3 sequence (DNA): TGCGCCAGCAGTTCGGGACTAGAAGATGAGCAGTTCTTC. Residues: CASSSGLEDEQFF.

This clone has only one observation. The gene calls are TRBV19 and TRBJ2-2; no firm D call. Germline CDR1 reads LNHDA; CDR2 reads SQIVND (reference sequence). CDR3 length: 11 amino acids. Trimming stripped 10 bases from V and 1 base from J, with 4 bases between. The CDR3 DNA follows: TGTGCCACTTTGAACACCGGGGAGCTGTTTTTT. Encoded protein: CATLNTGELFF.

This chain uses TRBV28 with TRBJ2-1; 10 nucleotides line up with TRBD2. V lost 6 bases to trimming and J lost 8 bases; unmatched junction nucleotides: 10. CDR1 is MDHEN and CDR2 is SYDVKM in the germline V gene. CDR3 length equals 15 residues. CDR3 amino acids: CASSSFSGRSDEQFF. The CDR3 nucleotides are TGTGCCAGCAGCTCTTTTAGCGGGAGGAGTGATGAGCAGTTCTTC.

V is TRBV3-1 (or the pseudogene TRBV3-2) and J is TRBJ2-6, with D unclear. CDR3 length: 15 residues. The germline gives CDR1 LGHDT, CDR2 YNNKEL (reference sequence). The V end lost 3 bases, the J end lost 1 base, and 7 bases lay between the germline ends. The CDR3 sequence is CASSHLLSGANVLTF. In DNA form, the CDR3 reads TGTGCCAGCAGCCACCTACTATCTGGGGCCAACGTCCTGACTTTC.

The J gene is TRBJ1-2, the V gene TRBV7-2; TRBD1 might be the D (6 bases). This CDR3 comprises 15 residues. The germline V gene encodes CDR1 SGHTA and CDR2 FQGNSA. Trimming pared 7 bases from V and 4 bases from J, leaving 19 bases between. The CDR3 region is CASNSHVRGTYGYTF. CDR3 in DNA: TGTGCCAGCAACTCCCACGTCAGGGGTACCTATGGCTACACCTTC. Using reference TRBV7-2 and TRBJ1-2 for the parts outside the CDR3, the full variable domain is GAGVSQSPSNKVTEKGKDVELRCDPISGHTALYWYRQSLGQGLEFLIYFQGNSAPDKSGLPSDRFSAERTGGSVSTLTIQRTQQEDSAVYLCASNSHVRGTYGYTFGSGTRLTVV.

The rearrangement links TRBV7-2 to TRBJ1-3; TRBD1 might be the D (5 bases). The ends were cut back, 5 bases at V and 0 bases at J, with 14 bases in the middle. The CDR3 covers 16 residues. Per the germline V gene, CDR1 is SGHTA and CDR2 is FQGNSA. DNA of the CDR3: TGTGCCAGCAGCCATCAGGGCCGGAGCTCTGGAAACACCATATATTTT. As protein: CASSHQGRSSGNTIYF.

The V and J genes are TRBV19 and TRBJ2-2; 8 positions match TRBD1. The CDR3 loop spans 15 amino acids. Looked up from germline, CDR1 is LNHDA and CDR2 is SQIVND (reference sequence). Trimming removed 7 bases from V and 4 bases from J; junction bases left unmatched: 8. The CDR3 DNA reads TGTGCCAGTACCTATGGACAGGGTATCACCGGGGAGCTGTTTTTT. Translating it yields CASTYGQGITGELFF.

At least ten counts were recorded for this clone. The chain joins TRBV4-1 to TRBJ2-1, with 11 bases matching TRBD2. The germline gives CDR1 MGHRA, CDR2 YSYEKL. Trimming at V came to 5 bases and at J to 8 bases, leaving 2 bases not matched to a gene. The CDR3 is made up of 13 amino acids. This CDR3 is CASSYSGGDEQFF. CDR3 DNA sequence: TGCGCCAGCAGCTATAGCGGGGGGGATGAGCAGTTCTTC.

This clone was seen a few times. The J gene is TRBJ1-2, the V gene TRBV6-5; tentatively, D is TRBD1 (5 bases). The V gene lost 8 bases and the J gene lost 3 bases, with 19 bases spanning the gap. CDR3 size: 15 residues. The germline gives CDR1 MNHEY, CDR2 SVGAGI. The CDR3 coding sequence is TGTGCCAGCGGGGGGAATTTTGCCCCTTACTATGGCTACACCTTC. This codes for CASGGNFAPYYGYTF.

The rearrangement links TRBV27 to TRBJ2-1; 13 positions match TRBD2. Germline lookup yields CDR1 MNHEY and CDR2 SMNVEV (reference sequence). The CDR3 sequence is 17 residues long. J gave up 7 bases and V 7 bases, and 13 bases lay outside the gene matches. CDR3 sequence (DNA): TGTGCCAGCACTCTACTAGCGGGAGGGCCAAGGGGGAATGAGCAGTTCTTC. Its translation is CASTLLAGGPRGNEQFF.

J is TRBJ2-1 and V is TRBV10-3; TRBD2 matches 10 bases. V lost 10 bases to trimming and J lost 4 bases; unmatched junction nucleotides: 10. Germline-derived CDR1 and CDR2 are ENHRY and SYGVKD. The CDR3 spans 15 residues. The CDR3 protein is CASRPGTSAYNEQFF. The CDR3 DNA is TGTGCCAGCCGACCCGGGACTAGCGCTTACAATGAGCAGTTCTTC.

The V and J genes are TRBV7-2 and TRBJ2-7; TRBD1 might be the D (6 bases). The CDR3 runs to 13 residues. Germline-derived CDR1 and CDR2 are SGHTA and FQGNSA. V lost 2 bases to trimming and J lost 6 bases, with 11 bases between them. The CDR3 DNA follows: TGTGCCAGCAGCTTAATCGAGGGGGTCGAGCAGTACTTC. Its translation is CASSLIEGVEQYF.

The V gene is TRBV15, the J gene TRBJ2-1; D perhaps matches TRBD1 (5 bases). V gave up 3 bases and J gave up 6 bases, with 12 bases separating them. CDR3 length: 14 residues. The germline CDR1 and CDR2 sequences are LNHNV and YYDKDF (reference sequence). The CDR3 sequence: CATSSQRGSNEQFF. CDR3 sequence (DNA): TGTGCCACCAGCAGCCAAAGGGGAAGCAATGAGCAGTTCTTC.

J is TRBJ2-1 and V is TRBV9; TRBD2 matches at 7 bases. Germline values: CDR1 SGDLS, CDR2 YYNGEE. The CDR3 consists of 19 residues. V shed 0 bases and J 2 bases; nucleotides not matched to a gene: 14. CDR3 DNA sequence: TGTGCCAGCAGCGTAGGTCTAGGTCTAACGGGAGGCGCCTACAATGAGCAGTTCTTC. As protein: CASSVGLGLTGGAYNEQFF. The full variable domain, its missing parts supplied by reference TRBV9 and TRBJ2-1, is DSGVTQTPKHLITATGQRVTLRCSPRSGDLSVYWYQQSLDQGLQFLIQYYNGEERAKGNILERFSAQQFPDLHSELNLSSLELGDSALYFCASSVGLGLTGGAYNEQFFGPGTRLTVL.

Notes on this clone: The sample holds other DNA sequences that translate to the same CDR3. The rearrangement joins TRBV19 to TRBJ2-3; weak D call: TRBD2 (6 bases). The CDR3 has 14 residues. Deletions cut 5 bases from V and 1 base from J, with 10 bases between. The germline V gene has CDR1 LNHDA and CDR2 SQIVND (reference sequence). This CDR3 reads CASSGGTRTDTQYF. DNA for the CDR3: TGTGCCAGTAGTGGGGGGACCCGCACAGATACGCAGTATTTT.

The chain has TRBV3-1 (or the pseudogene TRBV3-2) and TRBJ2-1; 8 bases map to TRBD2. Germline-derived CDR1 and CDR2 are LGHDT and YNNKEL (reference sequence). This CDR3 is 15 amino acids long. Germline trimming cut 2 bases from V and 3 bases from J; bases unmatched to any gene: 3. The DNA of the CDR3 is TGTGCCAGCAGCCAATTCCTAGCGGGCTACAATGAGCAGTTCTTC. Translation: CASSQFLAGYNEQFF.

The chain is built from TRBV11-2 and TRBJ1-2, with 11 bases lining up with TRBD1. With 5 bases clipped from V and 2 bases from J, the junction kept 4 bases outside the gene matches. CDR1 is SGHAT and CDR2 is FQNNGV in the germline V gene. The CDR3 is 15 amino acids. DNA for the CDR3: TGTGCCAGCAGCCCGGGACAGGGGGAAAACTATGGCTACACCTTC. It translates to CASSPGQGENYGYTF.

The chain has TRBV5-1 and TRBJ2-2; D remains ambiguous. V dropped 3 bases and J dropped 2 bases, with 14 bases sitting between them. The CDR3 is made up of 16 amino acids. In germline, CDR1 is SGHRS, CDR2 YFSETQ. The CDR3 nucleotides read TGCGCCAGCAGCTCGATGGCGGCCCATAACACCGGGGAGCTGTTTTTT. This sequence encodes CASSSMAAHNTGELFF.

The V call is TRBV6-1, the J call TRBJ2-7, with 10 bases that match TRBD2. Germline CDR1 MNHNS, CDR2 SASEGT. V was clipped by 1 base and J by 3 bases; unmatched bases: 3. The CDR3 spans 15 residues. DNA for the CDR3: TGTGCCAGCAGTGAAGGGTCTAGCGGGAGCTACGAGCAGTACTTC. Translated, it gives CASSEGSSGSYEQYF.

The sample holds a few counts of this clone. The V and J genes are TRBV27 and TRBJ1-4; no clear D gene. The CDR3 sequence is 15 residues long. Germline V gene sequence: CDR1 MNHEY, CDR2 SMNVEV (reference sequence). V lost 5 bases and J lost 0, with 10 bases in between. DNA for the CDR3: TGTGCCAGCAGTCCCTCAGTGACAACTAATGAAAAACTGTTTTTT. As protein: CASSPSVTTNEKLFF.

The CDR3 DNA is TGTGCCAGCAGTTTATCGTTCGACAGAAATGTAGCTGAAGCTTTCTTT. As protein: CASSLSFDRNVAEAFF. The chain uses TRBV27 and TRBJ1-1, with a possible D match to TRBD1 (5 bases). The CDR3 has 16 amino acids. V was shortened by 0 bases and J by 6 bases, with 17 bases between the two germline ends. Germline V CDR1 and CDR2: MNHEY, SMNVEV (reference sequence).

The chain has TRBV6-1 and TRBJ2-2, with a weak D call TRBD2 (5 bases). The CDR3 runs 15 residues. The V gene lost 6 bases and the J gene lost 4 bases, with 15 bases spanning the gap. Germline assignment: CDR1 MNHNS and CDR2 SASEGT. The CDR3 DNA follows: TGTGCCAGCAGCTCTTTTACGGGAAGCACCGGGGAGCTGTTTTTT. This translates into CASSSFTGSTGELFF.

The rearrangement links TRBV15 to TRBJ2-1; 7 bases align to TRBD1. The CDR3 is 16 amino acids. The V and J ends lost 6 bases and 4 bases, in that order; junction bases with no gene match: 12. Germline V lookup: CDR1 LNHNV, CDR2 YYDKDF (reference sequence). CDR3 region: CATRPTPWDSYNEQFF. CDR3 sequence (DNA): TGTGCCACCAGACCTACGCCTTGGGACAGTTACAATGAGCAGTTCTTC. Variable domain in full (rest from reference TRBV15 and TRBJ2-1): DAMVIQNPRYQVTQFGKPVTLSCSQTLNHNVMYWYQQKSSQAPKLLFHYYDKDFNNEADTPDNFQSRRPNTSFCFLDIRSPGLGDTAMYLCATRPTPWDSYNEQFFGPGTRLTVL.

Here the CDR3 DNA reads TGTGCCACCAGCAGAGAGGAGGTTAATGAAAAACTGTTTTTT. Its protein is CATSREEVNEKLFF. This chain uses TRBV15 with TRBJ1-4, with unresolved D. The V gene's germline CDR1 is LNHNV and CDR2 YYDKDF (reference sequence). The CDR3 totals 14 residues. Trimming shortened V by 0 bases and J by 4 bases, and 6 bases separated the two germline ends.

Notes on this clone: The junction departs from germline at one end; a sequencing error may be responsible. CDR3 nucleotides: TGTGCTAGCAGCTTAGGTGCAGATGATAAAAACATTCAGTACTTC. Amino acid sequence: CASSLGADDKNIQYF. The chain joins TRBV7-7 to TRBJ2-4, with D uncertain. The CDR3 loop spans 15 amino acids. CDR1 and CDR2 (germline): SSHAT, FNYEAQ (reference sequence).

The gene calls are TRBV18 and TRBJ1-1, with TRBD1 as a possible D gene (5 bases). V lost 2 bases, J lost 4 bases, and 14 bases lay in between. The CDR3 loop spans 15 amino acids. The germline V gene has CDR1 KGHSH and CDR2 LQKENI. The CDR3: CASSPSLGRATEAFF. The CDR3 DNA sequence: TGTGCCAGCTCACCAAGTTTAGGCAGGGCCACTGAAGCTTTCTTT.